Listed here is a single T cell receptor (beta chain). Its cognate antigen is unknown. Method: immunoSEQ multiplex PCR; TCRdb's copy keeps in-frame clones and lacks some. The sample gives around 90,000 clones, 80% to 90% of which show up once; under 0.35% is in the top ten. This record comes from a study of OX40 agonist ivuxolimab in advanced cancers. Study-level results: Low clonal expansion, among the lowest seen, marked partial responders at 0.1-3.0 mg/kg. Antigen specificity was not determined for the expanded peripheral T cells. In the 0.1 to 3.0 mg/kg range, CD4+ and CD8+ blood T cells had expanded clonally by week 6.

V shed 0 bases and J shed 7 bases, with 16 bases lying between them. The CDR3 has 17 amino acids. CDR1 and CDR2 (germline): ENHRY, SYGVKD. This clonotype was sampled from an adult with an advanced solid tumor such as melanoma, head and neck, liver or kidney cancer. The rearrangement uses TRBV10-3 and TRBJ1-6, with D unclear. The source material was CD4+ or CD8+ T cells sorted from blood, sampled in a trial of the OX40 agonist ivuxolimab. The CDR3 loop reads CAISESATGSWNSPLHF. The CDR3 DNA reads TGTGCCATCAGTGAGTCAGCTACTGGCAGTTGGAATTCACCCCTCCACTTT.